A selection of T cell receptor beta chains follows, all from one sample in a study of T-cell memory formation after mild COVID-19. TCRdb analysed the 5' RACE reads with MiXCR anew, one entry per CDR3 protein. This table has 300,000 to 400,000 distinct CDR3 sequences, roughly 13% appearing once. Input material: PBMCs or a T cell subset sorted from them (not recorded which). Every receptor here comes from a man aged 18 to 35 who had mild COVID-19 (a few samples of this study predate the infection). Cell type and time point are not known. The CDR3 runs from the conserved cysteine through the conserved F or W. D genes are given only for firm matches. The size entry is marked missing in some rows and otherwise reads once, few, many or a size class.

V,J,size,D,DNA,CDR3
TRBV2,TRBJ2-1,few,NA,TGTGCCAGCAGTTATACAGATATTGAGCAGTTCTTC,CASSYTDIEQFF
TRBV7-3,TRBJ2-2,many,NA,TGTGCCAGCAGCCGGACTGTTAACACCGGGGAGCTGTTTTTT,CASSRTVNTGELFF
TRBV9,TRBJ2-7,few,NA,TGTGCCAGCAGCGCCACAACCGGGTTTACCGAGCAGTACTTC,CASSATTGFTEQYF
TRBV4-2,TRBJ2-3,few,TRBD2,TGTGCCAGCAGCCCACTAGCGGGGGCTAGCACAGATACGCAGTATTTT,CASSPLAGASTDTQYF
TRBV12-3/TRBV12-4,TRBJ1-5,few,TRBD1,TGTGCCAGCAAAACGCAGGGGGCTCAGCCCCAGCATTTT,CASKTQGAQPQHF
TRBV11-3,TRBJ2-3,NA,NA,TGTGCCAGCAGCGAAGCCGGGACGGACCGTAGCACAGATACGCAGTATTTT,CASSEAGTDRSTDTQYF
TRBV27,TRBJ1-2,many,NA,TGTGCCAGCGGTCCCACAGGGTACTATGGCTACACCTTC,CASGPTGYYGYTF
TRBV7-9,TRBJ2-3,NA,NA,TGTGCCAGCGACCGGGACGCCGATACGCAGTATTTT,CASDRDADTQYF
TRBV4-1,TRBJ1-5,NA,NA,TGCGCCAGCAGCCAAGACGTGATGACAGATAATCTGCCCCAGCATTTT,CASSQDVMTDNLPQHF
TRBV10-3,TRBJ2-3,many,NA,TGTGCCATCAGCCCTCCCAACACAGATACGCAGTATTTT,CAISPPNTDTQYF
TRBV5-1,TRBJ1-2,NA,NA,TGCGCCAGCAGCCCAAACACAGGGAACTATGGCTACACCTTC,CASSPNTGNYGYTF
TRBV29-1,TRBJ1-1,few,NA,TGCAGCGTTGAAGAAGCTTTCTTT,CSVEEAFF
TRBV19,TRBJ1-5,NA,TRBD1,TGTGCCGGGAATGACAGGGCGGGACAGCCCCAGCATTTT,CAGNDRAGQPQHF
TRBV4-1,TRBJ2-3,NA,TRBD2,TGCGCCAGCAGCCAAGCGGGGGGGTCAGATACGCAGTATTTT,CASSQAGGSDTQYF
TRBV20-1,TRBJ2-7,NA,NA,TGCAGTGCTAGCCATAACGGGCGGGGCTACGAGCAGTACTTC,CSASHNGRGYEQYF
TRBV20-1,TRBJ2-3,NA,NA,TGCAGTGCTCTCCGGGGGAGCACAGATACGCAGTATTTT,CSALRGSTDTQYF
TRBV7-9,TRBJ1-6,many,NA,TGTGCCAGCAGCCCGGGGCGAGGGTATTCACCCCTCCACTTT,CASSPGRGYSPLHF
TRBV4-1,TRBJ1-1,few,NA,TGCGCCAGCAGCCAAGGACAGAACGGATTCTTT,CASSQGQNGFF
TRBV7-2,TRBJ1-2,many,NA,TGTGCCAGCTCGACAATGCCGGACTATGGCTACACCTTC,CASSTMPDYGYTF
TRBV7-6,TRBJ2-4,NA,NA,TGTGCCAGCAGCTTAGCCCTAGAGAACATTCAGTACTTC,CASSLALENIQYF
TRBV6-2/TRBV6-3,TRBJ1-2,NA,NA,TGTGCCAGCAGCCCCTCTCCAAACGGCTATGGCTACACCTTC,CASSPSPNGYGYTF
TRBV28,TRBJ2-2,NA,NA,TGTGCCAGCAGTCTTAGACAGGTCGGCACCTGGGAGCTGTTTTTT,CASSLRQVGTWELFF
TRBV10-3,TRBJ1-3,NA,NA,TGTGCCATCAGGGAGAGCTCTGGAAACACCATATATTTT,CAIRESSGNTIYF
TRBV5-4,TRBJ1-1,NA,NA,TGTGCCAGCAGCTCCAGCTCTCCGGCTGAAGCTTTCTTT,CASSSSSPAEAFF
TRBV9,TRBJ2-3,NA,TRBD1,TGTGCCAGCAGCGTAACAGGGGGCGCTTTCACAGATACGCAGTATTTT,CASSVTGGAFTDTQYF
TRBV19,TRBJ2-5,NA,NA,TGTGCCAGTAGTAAACAAGCGAGAGAGACCCAGTACTTC,CASSKQARETQYF
TRBV4-1,TRBJ1-1,NA,NA,TGCGCCAGCAGCCCCCTGGGCGGTATGAACACTGAAGCTTTCTTT,CASSPLGGMNTEAFF
TRBV11-2,TRBJ2-3,NA,NA,TGTGCCAGCAGCCCCGGAAGGGGGGTTACGCAGTATTTT,CASSPGRGVTQYF
TRBV7-2,TRBJ2-3,few,TRBD2,TGTGCCAGCAGCCCTGGACTAGCGGGGGGCTGGGGAGGCACAGATACGCAGTATTTT,CASSPGLAGGWGGTDTQYF
TRBV9,TRBJ2-3,NA,NA,TGTGCCAGCAGCGTGGGGTGGGGGGATACGCAGTATTTT,CASSVGWGDTQYF
TRBV29-1,TRBJ2-1,NA,TRBD1,TGCAGCCAATACAGGGGCGATGAGCAGTTCTTC,CSQYRGDEQFF
TRBV20-1,TRBJ2-5,NA,TRBD2,TGCAGTGCTAGTCGGGTAGCGGGGGGCAAAGAGACCCAGTACTTC,CSASRVAGGKETQYF
TRBV7-8,TRBJ2-3,NA,NA,TGTGCCAGCAGCCCTCCCCACAGCCCGGATACGCAGTATTTT,CASSPPHSPDTQYF
TRBV24-1,TRBJ2-2,many,TRBD1,TGTGCCTCCCAGGGACAGGGAGCGACCGGGGAGCTGTTTTTT,CASQGQGATGELFF
TRBV20-1,TRBJ2-4,many,NA,TGCAGTGCCCAGGGATGGGGGGGCTTCACGGACGGACGGGCCAAAAACATTCAGTACTTC,CSAQGWGGFTDGRAKNIQYF
TRBV27,TRBJ1-6,many,NA,TGTGCCAGCAGCTTACAGTATTCGGTCAGCGCCCTCCACTTT,CASSLQYSVSALHF
TRBV20-1,TRBJ2-7,few,NA,TGCAGTGCTACCCAGGGGGGGGCGAACGAGCAGTACTTC,CSATQGGANEQYF
TRBV5-1,TRBJ1-2,many,TRBD1,TGCGCCAGCAGTCGACAGGGTACCTATGGCTACACCTTC,CASSRQGTYGYTF
TRBV11-2,TRBJ2-2,few,NA,TGTGCCAGCAGCAGAACACCTGGGAACACCGGGGAGCTGTTTTTT,CASSRTPGNTGELFF
TRBV29-1,TRBJ1-4,few,NA,TGCAGCGCTGGGCAGGGAGAAAAACTGTTTTTT,CSAGQGEKLFF
TRBV16,TRBJ1-2,NA,TRBD1,TGTGCCAGCAGCCCACGCAGGGGGCGAGATGGCTACACCTTC,CASSPRRGRDGYTF
TRBV20-1,TRBJ2-1,NA,NA,TGCAGTGCTAGAGATCTCTTATACAATGAGCAGTTCTTC,CSARDLLYNEQFF
TRBV3-1,TRBJ2-2,many,TRBD2,TGTGCCAGCAGCCAGGGAGGGACCCGGGAGCTGTTTTTT,CASSQGGTRELFF
TRBV2,TRBJ1-1,NA,NA,TGTGCCAGCAGTGAAGCGGGAGGGGCGAGGACTGAAGCTTTCTTT,CASSEAGGARTEAFF
TRBV7-2,TRBJ1-1,NA,NA,TGTGCCAGCAGCCCGTGGGCAGGGGAGAACACTGAAGCTTTCTTT,CASSPWAGENTEAFF
TRBV12-3/TRBV12-4,TRBJ2-3,NA,NA,TGTGCCAGCAGTTTCCGATGGGGCGCCACGGATACGCAGTATTTT,CASSFRWGATDTQYF
TRBV5-1,TRBJ1-1,few,TRBD1,TGCGCCAGCAGCTTGGGGACAGGGGGTAATGAAGCTTTCTTT,CASSLGTGGNEAFF
TRBV7-7,TRBJ2-5,few,TRBD2,TGTGCTAGCAGCCTAGGGGCGACTAGCGGGATAGGGACCCAGTACTTC,CASSLGATSGIGTQYF
TRBV11-2,TRBJ1-2,many,NA,TGTGCCAGCAGCTTAAGGGCGGGGGATGGCTACACCTTC,CASSLRAGDGYTF
TRBV6-6,TRBJ2-7,few,TRBD1,TGTGCCAGCAGTTACTTATGGGACAGGGGCTCCTACGAGCAGTACTTC,CASSYLWDRGSYEQYF
TRBV4-1,TRBJ2-3,few,NA,TGCGCCAGCAGCCAAGGTCCGGATTACGGACAAGATACGCAGTATTTT,CASSQGPDYGQDTQYF
TRBV20-1,TRBJ1-2,few,TRBD1,TGCAGTCCAAGCGGGACAGGAAGAGCTAACTATGGCTACACCTTC,CSPSGTGRANYGYTF
TRBV4-2,TRBJ2-7,few,NA,TGTGCCAGCAGCCAATTGGCCACCTCCTACGAGCAGTACTTC,CASSQLATSYEQYF
TRBV10-1,TRBJ1-1,few,NA,TGCGCCAGCAGAGAGTATCGGGACACCCTGAACACTGAAGCTTTCTTT,CASREYRDTLNTEAFF
TRBV6-5,TRBJ2-1,few,NA,TGTGCCAGCAGTTACTCAGGGGAACTAGCCTATGAGCAGTTCTTC,CASSYSGELAYEQFF
TRBV6-1,TRBJ2-1,NA,NA,TGTGCCAGCAGTGAGACGGGGTACAGCTCCTACAATGAGCAGTTCTTC,CASSETGYSSYNEQFF
TRBV7-9,TRBJ1-2,few,NA,TGTGCCAGCCGCTCGGACGGACCGATGAACTATGGCTACACCTTC,CASRSDGPMNYGYTF
TRBV5-1,TRBJ2-1,few,NA,TGCGCCAGCAGCTTCCAGGCAGTGGATGAGCAGTTCTTC,CASSFQAVDEQFF